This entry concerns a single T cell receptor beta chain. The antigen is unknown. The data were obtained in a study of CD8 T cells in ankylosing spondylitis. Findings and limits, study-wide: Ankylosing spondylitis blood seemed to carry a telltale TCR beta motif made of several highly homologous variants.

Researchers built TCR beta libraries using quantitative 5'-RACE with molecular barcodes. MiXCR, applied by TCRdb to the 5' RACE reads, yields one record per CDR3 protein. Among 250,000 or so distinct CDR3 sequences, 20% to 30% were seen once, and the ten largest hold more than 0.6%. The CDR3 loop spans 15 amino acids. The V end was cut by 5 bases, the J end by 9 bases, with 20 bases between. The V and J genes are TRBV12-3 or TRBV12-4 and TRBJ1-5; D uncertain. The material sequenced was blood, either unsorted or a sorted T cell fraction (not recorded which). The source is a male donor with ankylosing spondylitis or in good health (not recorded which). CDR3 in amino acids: CASSPEVAVPRPQHF. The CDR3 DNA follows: TGTGCCAGCAGTCCAGAGGTGGCGGTCCCGCGGCCCCAGCATTTT.